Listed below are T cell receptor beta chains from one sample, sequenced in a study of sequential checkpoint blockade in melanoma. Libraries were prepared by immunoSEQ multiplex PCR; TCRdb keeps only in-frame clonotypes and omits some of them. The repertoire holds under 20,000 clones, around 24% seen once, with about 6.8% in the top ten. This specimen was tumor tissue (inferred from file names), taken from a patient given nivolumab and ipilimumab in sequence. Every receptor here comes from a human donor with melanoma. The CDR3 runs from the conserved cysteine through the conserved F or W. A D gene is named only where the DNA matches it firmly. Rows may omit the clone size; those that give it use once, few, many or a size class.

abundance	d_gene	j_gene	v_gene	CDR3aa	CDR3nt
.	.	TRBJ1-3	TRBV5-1	CASSLAVGDSGNTIYF	TGCGCCAGCAGCTTGGCCGTAGGGGACTCTGGAAACACCATATATTTT
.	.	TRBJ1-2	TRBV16	CASSQTGWAGDKNGYTF	TGTGCCAGCAGCCAAACGGGATGGGCAGGGGATAAAAATGGCTACACCTTC
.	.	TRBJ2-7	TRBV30	CAWSAPLGGPIPYEQYF	TGTGCCTGGAGTGCACCCCTCGGCGGGCCCATCCCCTACGAGCAGTACTTC
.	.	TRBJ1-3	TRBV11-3	CASSQPTGNSGNTIYF	TGTGCCAGCAGCCAGCCTACAGGGAACTCTGGAAACACCATATATTTT
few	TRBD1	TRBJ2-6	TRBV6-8	CASSYSGQGTHSGANVLTF	TGTGCCAGCAGTTATAGTGGACAGGGGACTCACTCTGGGGCCAACGTCCTGACTTTC
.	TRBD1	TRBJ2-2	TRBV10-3	CASEGFSGQGRTGELFF	TGTGCCAGCGAAGGGTTCTCGGGACAGGGGCGCACCGGGGAGCTGTTTTTT
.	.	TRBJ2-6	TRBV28	CASSLSGHSGANVLTF	TGTGCCAGCAGTTTGTCTGGACACTCTGGGGCCAACGTCCTGACTTTC
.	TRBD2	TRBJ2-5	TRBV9	CASSLTSGASNGAQETQYF	TGTGCCAGCAGCCTGACTAGCGGGGCCAGTAATGGGGCCCAAGAGACCCAGTACTTC
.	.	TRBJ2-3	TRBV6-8	CASSYSKGGNTDTQYF	TGTGCCAGCAGTTACTCGAAGGGGGGGAACACAGATACGCAGTATTTT
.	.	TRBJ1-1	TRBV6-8	CASYYFQGSPNTEAFF	TGTGCCAGCTATTATTTTCAGGGGTCCCCTAACACTGAAGCTTTCTTT
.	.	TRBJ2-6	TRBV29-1	CSAQRDTDSGANVLTF	TGCAGCGCTCAAAGGGATACGGACTCTGGGGCCAACGTCCTGACTTTC
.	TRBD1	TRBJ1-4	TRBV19	CASSIRDSYATNEKLFF	TGTGCCAGTAGTATCCGGGACAGCTATGCAACTAATGAAAAACTGTTTTTT
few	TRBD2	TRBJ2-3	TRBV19	CASSPLAGVADTQYF	TGTGCCAGTAGTCCTCTAGCGGGAGTTGCGGATACGCAGTATTTT
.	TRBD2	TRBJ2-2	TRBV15	CATWSSGGSGELFF	TGTGCCACCTGGTCTAGCGGGGGGTCCGGGGAGCTGTTTTTT
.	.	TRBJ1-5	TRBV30	CAWSGGHQNQPQHF	TGTGCCTGGAGTGGGGGACACCAAAATCAGCCCCAGCATTTT
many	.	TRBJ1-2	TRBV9	CASSASRDSSSIYGYTF	TGTGCCAGCAGCGCCAGTCGCGACAGTTCGTCTATATATGGCTACACCTTC
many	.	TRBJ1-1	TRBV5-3	CARSLDGVPASTEAFF	TGTGCCAGAAGCTTGGATGGGGTTCCTGCGAGCACTGAAGCTTTCTTT
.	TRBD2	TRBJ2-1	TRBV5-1	CASSLAWNSGRANEQFF	TGCGCCAGCAGCTTGGCCTGGAATAGCGGGAGAGCGAATGAGCAGTTCTTC
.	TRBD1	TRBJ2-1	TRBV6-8	CASRPRDRMSSYNEQFF	TGTGCCAGCAGACCCCGGGACAGGATGTCCTCCTACAATGAGCAGTTCTTC
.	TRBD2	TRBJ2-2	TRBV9	CASSAPGLLGGELFF	TGTGCCAGCAGCGCACCGGGACTACTGGGCGGGGAGCTGTTTTTT
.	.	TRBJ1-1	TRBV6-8	CASSLQGTEAFF	TGTGCCAGCAGTCTTCAAGGGACTGAAGCTTTCTTT
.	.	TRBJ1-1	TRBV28	CASSFEVTEAFF	TGTGCCAGCAGTTTTGAGGTCACTGAAGCTTTCTTT
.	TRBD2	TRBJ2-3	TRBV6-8	CASRAGTSGDTDTQYF	TGTGCCAGCAGGGCCGGGACTAGCGGGGACACAGATACGCAGTATTTT
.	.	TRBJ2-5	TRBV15	CATSRDEAEGRETQYF	TGTGCCACCAGCAGAGATGAGGCAGAGGGACGGGAGACCCAGTACTTC
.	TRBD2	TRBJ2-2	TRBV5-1	CASSSSGKNTGELFF	TGCGCCAGCAGCTCTAGCGGGAAGAACACCGGGGAGCTGTTTTTT
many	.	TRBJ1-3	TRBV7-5	CASSAGASGNTIYF	TGTGCCAGCAGCGCAGGGGCATCTGGAAACACCATATATTTT
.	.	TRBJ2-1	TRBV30	CAWSVKVGGHLDEQFF	TGTGCCTGGAGTGTAAAGGTAGGAGGGCATCTCGATGAGCAGTTCTTC
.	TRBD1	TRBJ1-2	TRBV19	CASTPTPGTGNYGYTF	TGTGCCAGTACCCCAACACCCGGGACAGGGAACTATGGCTACACCTTC
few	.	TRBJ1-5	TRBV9	CASSVAEGSNQPQHF	TGTGCCAGCAGCGTAGCCGAGGGGAGCAATCAGCCCCAGCATTTT
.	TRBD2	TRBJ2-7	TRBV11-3	CASSHFPPGTSVAYEQYF	TGTGCCAGCAGCCATTTCCCCCCCGGGACTAGCGTTGCTTACGAGCAGTACTTC
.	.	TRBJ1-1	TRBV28	CASIVGAMNTEAFF	TGTGCCAGCATTGTCGGGGCCATGAACACTGAAGCTTTCTTT
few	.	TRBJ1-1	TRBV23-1	CASSSREGEEAFF	TGCGCCAGCAGCTCGCGAGAGGGGGAGGAAGCTTTCTTT
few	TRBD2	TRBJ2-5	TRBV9	CASSPGTSGVIETQYF	TGTGCCAGCAGCCCCGGGACTAGCGGGGTAATCGAGACCCAGTACTTC
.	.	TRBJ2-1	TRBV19	CASSKREGSSYNEQFF	TGTGCCAGTAGCAAACGGGAAGGAAGCTCCTACAATGAGCAGTTCTTC
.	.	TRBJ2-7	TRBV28	CASSLPGIAPYEQYF	TGTGCCAGCAGTCTACCAGGGATTGCCCCCTACGAGCAGTACTTC
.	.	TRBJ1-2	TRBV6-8	CASVGGTVSNYGYTF	TGTGCCAGCGTAGGGGGGACGGTTTCTAACTATGGCTACACCTTC
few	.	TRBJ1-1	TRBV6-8	CASSYSTGFEAFF	TGTGCCAGCAGTTACTCGACCGGATTCGAAGCTTTCTTT
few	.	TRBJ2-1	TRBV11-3	CASSSNPRLNNEQFF	TGTGCCAGCAGCTCCAACCCGCGACTGAACAATGAGCAGTTCTTC
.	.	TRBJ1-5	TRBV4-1	CASSQDGASVYSNQPQHF	TGCGCCAGCAGCCAAGACGGGGCCTCTGTTTATAGCAATCAGCCCCAGCATTTT
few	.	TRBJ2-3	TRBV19	CASSAPRYTQYF	TGTGCCAGTAGTGCTCCAAGATATACGCAGTATTTT
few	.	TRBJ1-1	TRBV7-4	CASSLSGATEAFF	TGTGCCAGCAGCTTATCCGGGGCCACTGAAGCTTTCTTT
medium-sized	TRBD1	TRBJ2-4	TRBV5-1	CASSAAEGTGSLAKNIQYF	TGCGCCAGCAGCGCCGCGGAAGGGACAGGCTCCCTAGCCAAAAACATTCAGTACTTC
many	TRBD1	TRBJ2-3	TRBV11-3	CASSQRPGQILTDTQYF	TGTGCCAGCAGCCAAAGACCGGGACAGATCTTGACAGATACGCAGTATTTT
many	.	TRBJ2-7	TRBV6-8	CASSHGGDYYEQYF	TGTGCCAGCAGTCACGGGGGCGACTACTACGAGCAGTACTTC
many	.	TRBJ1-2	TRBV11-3	CASSLSPSGEAAHGYTF	TGTGCCAGCAGCTTAAGTCCCTCCGGTGAGGCGGCGCATGGCTACACCTTC
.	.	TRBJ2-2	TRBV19	CASSRGTGELFF	TGTGCCAGTAGTCGCGGGACCGGGGAGCTGTTTTTT
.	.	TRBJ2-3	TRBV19	CASSIVARTDTQYF	TGTGCCAGTAGTATAGTGGCCCGCACAGATACGCAGTATTTT
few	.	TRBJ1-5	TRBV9	CASKKAGLTSNQPQHF	TGTGCCAGCAAGAAGGCAGGGTTGACTAGCAATCAGCCCCAGCATTTT
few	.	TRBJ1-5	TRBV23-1	CASSRGPGNQPQHF	TGCGCCAGCAGCCGAGGTCCGGGGAATCAGCCCCAGCATTTT
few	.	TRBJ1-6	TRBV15	CATSREGSYNSPLHF	TGTGCCACCAGCAGAGAGGGCTCCTATAATTCACCCCTCCACTTT
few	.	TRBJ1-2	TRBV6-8	CASSYDAGGYTF	TGTGCCAGCAGTTACGACGCAGGCGGCTACACCTTC
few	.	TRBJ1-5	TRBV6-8	CASRRGPDQPQHF	TGTGCCAGCAGACGCGGACCGGATCAGCCCCAGCATTTT
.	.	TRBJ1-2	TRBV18	CASSMNARTETNYGYTF	TGTGCCAGCTCGATGAATGCTAGGACAGAGACTAACTATGGCTACACCTTC
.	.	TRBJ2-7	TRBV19	CASSMDDEQYF	TGTGCCAGTAGTATGGACGACGAGCAGTACTTC
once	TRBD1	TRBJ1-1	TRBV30	CAWSSRGLSMGMNTEAFF	TGTGCCTGGAGTTCCAGGGGGCTCTCTATGGGTATGAACACTGAAGCTTTCTTT
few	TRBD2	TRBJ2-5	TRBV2	CATNSGGARKTQYF	TGTGCCACAAATAGCGGGGGGGCTCGGAAGACCCAGTACTTC
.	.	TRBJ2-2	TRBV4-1	CASSQGVGGELFF	TGCGCCAGCAGCCAAGGTGTCGGCGGGGAGCTGTTTTTT
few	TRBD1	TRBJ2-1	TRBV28	CASSLSSGQGRNEQFF	TGTGCCAGCAGTTTATCTTCGGGACAGGGGAGGAATGAGCAGTTCTTC
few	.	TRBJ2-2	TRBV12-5	CASTGGSGELFF	TGTGCCAGCACCGGAGGGTCCGGGGAGCTGTTTTTT